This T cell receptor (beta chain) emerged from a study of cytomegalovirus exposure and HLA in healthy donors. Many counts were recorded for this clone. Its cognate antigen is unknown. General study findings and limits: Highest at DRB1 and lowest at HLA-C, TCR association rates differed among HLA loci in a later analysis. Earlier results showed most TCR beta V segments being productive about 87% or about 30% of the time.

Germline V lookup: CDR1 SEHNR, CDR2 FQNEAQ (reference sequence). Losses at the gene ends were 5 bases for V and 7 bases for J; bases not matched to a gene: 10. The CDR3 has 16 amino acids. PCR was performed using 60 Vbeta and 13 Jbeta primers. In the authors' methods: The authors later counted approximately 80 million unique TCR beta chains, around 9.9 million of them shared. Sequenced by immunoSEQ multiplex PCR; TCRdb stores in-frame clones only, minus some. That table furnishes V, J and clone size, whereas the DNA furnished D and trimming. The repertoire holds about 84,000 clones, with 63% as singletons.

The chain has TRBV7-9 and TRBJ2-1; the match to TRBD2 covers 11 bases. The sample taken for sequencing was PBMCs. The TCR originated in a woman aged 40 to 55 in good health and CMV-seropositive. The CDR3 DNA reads TGTGCCAGCAGCCCTACTAGCGGGAGTGAAAAGAATGAGCAGTTCTTC. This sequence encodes CASSPTSGSEKNEQFF.